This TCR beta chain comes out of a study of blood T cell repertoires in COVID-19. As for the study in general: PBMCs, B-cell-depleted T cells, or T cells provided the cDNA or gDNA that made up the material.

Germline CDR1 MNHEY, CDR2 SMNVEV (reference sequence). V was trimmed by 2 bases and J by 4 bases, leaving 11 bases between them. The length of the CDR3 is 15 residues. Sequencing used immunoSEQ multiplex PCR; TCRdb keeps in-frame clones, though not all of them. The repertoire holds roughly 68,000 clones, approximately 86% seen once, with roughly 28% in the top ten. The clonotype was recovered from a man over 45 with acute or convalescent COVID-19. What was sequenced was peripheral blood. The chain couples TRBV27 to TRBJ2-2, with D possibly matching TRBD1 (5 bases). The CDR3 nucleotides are TGTGCCAGCAGTTTAGGGCAGGGTGTCACCGGGGAGCTGTTTTTT. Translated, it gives CASSLGQGVTGELFF.